A single sample is the source of the 23 T cell receptor beta chains below, sequenced in a study of T cells after yellow fever vaccination. Each CDR3 protein gets one entry after TCRdb re-called the 5' RACE reads with MiXCR. Of about 550,000 distinct CDR3 sequences in the sample, over 15% were seen once. The sequences come from PBMCs, collected 15 days after the yellow fever booster vaccination. These receptors originate from a man aged 30-40 years who received the YFV17D yellow fever vaccine.

There are a few counts of this clonotype. This chain connects TRBV11-2 to TRBJ1-5, with D uncertain. The germline V gene encodes CDR1 SGHAT and CDR2 FQNNGV. Trimming stripped 3 bases from V and 4 bases from J, with 7 bases between. The CDR3 is 13 residues long. The CDR3 is CASSFQSNQPQHF. For the CDR3, the DNA is TGTGCCAGCAGCTTCCAGAGTAATCAGCCCCAGCATTTT. Supplemented by reference TRBV11-2 and TRBJ1-5, the full variable domain reads EAGVAQSPRYKIIEKRQSVAFWCNPISGHATLYWYQQILGQGPKLLIQFQNNGVVDDSQLPKDRFSAERLKGVDSTLKIQPAKLEDSAVYLCASSFQSNQPQHFGDGTRLSIL.

The DNA of the CDR3 is TGTGCCATCAGTGATGGGGGTTTCACCGGGGAGCTGTTTTTT. Protein: CAISDGGFTGELFF. The chain has TRBV10-3 and TRBJ2-2; D assignment may be TRBD1 or TRBD2 (5 bases each). Germline CDR1 is ENHRY and CDR2 is SYGVKD. The CDR3 has 14 residues. Trimming took off 3 bases at V and 4 bases at J, with 9 bases between the two ends.

This chain uses TRBV19 with TRBJ1-2, with TRBD1 matching 8 bases. Germline CDR1 is LNHDA and CDR2 is SQIVND (reference sequence). The CDR3 length is 17 residues. J gave up 3 bases and V 3 bases, and 12 bases lay outside the gene matches. CDR3 in DNA: TGTGCCAGTAGTATCTACGGACAGGGTACGCGTGACTATGGCTACACCTTC. It specifies CASSIYGQGTRDYGYTF.

About this clonotype itself: One junction end disagrees with the germline gene, perhaps due to a read error. This CDR3 is CTSSRSVVGSYEQYF. The DNA of the CDR3 is TGTACCAGCAGTCGCTCAGTGGTGGGCTCCTACGAGCAGTACTTC. This chain uses TRBV6-2 or TRBV6-3 with TRBJ2-7; no firm D call. Germline V gives CDR1 MNHEY, CDR2 SVGEGT. This CDR3 is built from 15 residues.

In the case of this clonotype: A read error may account for a junction end that differs from germline. The J gene is TRBJ2-7, the V gene TRBV5-6; no firm D call. The CDR3 consists of 12 residues. Germline V gene data show CDR1 as SGHDT and CDR2 as YYEEEE. CDR3 nucleotide sequence: TGTGCCAGCAGCTTGGATGAGTACAAGGTTCACTTC. It is translated as CASSLDEYKVHF.

This clonotype has a handful of counts. The rearrangement links TRBV18 to TRBJ2-5; TRBD2 matches at 10 bases. V lost 3 bases and J lost 1; bases outside the gene matches: 5. Germline V gene sequence: CDR1 KGHSH, CDR2 LQKENI. The CDR3 consists of 16 residues. CDR3 nucleotide sequence: TGTGCCAGCTCACCCTGGACTAGCGGAGGCCAAGAGACCCAGTACTTC. Translated, it gives CASSPWTSGGQETQYF.

This clonotype occurred once. The chain uses TRBV20-1 and TRBJ2-5; D is possibly TRBD1 or TRBD2 (5 bases each). The germline V gene encodes CDR1 DFQATT and CDR2 SNEGSKA (reference sequence). This CDR3 spans 15 amino acids. The V gene lost 6 bases and the J gene lost 3 bases, with 20 bases spanning the gap. CDR3: CSAEIPGPWEETQYF. The CDR3 coding sequence is TGCAGTGCCGAGATTCCGGGGCCGTGGGAAGAGACCCAGTACTTC.

The chain combines TRBV20-1 with TRBJ2-5; TRBD1 aligns across 7 bases. V gave up 5 bases and J gave up 1 base; unmatched junction bases: 4. This CDR3 is built from 13 residues. Germline V lookup: CDR1 DFQATT, CDR2 SNEGSKA (reference sequence). CDR3 amino acids: CSAPQGVQETQYF. The CDR3 DNA reads TGCAGTGCTCCCCAGGGGGTCCAAGAGACCCAGTACTTC.

The genes are TRBV5-1 and TRBJ2-7; weak D call: TRBD2 (6 bases). V dropped 0 bases and J dropped 7 bases, with 11 bases sitting between them. Germline loops: CDR1 SGHRS, CDR2 YFSETQ. The CDR3 loop spans 13 amino acids. The CDR3 is CASSLVGLWEQYF. In nucleotides, the CDR3 is TGCGCCAGCAGCTTGGTCGGACTATGGGAGCAGTACTTC.

CDR3: CASQAGANVLTF. For the CDR3, the DNA is TGTGCCTCCCAGGCTGGGGCCAACGTCCTGACTTTC. V and J are TRBV10-3 and TRBJ2-6; D is uncertain. Germline V gene data show CDR1 as ENHRY and CDR2 as SYGVKD. V dropped 11 bases and J dropped 2 bases, with 7 bases sitting between them. CDR3 length: 12 residues.

The rearrangement joins TRBV5-1 to TRBJ2-7; TRBD2 aligns across 7 bases. The V and J ends lost 6 bases and 0 bases, in that order; junction bases with no gene match: 12. Germline CDR1 reads SGHRS; CDR2 reads YFSETQ. CDR3 size: 16 residues. The CDR3 region has the DNA TGCGCCAGCACCCCATCGGGGGGAAAGAGCTCCTACGAGCAGTACTTC. Its protein is CASTPSGGKSSYEQYF.

This clonotype was detected only a few times. V and J are TRBV7-8 and TRBJ2-1; 9 bases map to TRBD2. Germline V gives CDR1 SGHVS, CDR2 FQNEAQ. This CDR3 has 16 amino acids. The trim removed 0 bases at V and 7 bases at J, leaving 7 bases unmatched. As DNA, the CDR3 is TGTGCCAGCAGCTTAGCATCCCTCGGACTAGCGAATGAGCAGTTCTTC. Protein product: CASSLASLGLANEQFF. The entire variable domain, with the rest obtained from reference TRBV7-8 and TRBJ2-1, is as follows: GAGVSQSPRYKVAKRGQDVALRCDPISGHVSLFWYQQALGQGPEFLTYFQNEAQLDKSGLPSDRFFAERPEGSVSTLKIQRTQQEDSAVYLCASSLASLGLANEQFFGPGTRLTVL.

J is TRBJ2-7 and V is TRBV27; the match to TRBD2 covers 8 bases. Germline assignment: CDR1 MNHEY and CDR2 SMNVEV (reference sequence). V lost 1 base, J lost 0 bases, and 2 bases stayed unmatched. CDR3 length: 15 amino acids. In DNA, the CDR3 is TGTGCCAGCAGTTTATTCGGGGGGGCCTCCTACGAGCAGTACTTC. Its translation is CASSLFGGASYEQYF.

This clonotype was picked up a small number of times. V is TRBV7-8 and J is TRBJ1-1; 7 positions match TRBD1. Germline loops: CDR1 SGHVS, CDR2 FQNEAQ. V dropped 5 bases and J dropped 3; count of bases not matched to a gene: 9. There are 15 residues in the CDR3. The DNA of the CDR3 is TGTGCCAGCAGCCCGGGGGGACAGAGATACACTGAAGCTTTCTTT. Its protein product is CASSPGGQRYTEAFF.

The chain links TRBV25-1 to TRBJ2-1; 8 bases fit TRBD2. Germline CDR1 MGHDK, CDR2 SYGVNS. This CDR3 spans 12 amino acids. The V and J ends lost 10 bases and 12 bases, in that order; junction bases with no gene match: 11. CDR3 bases: TGTGCCACGGGAGGGGCGAGTGTAGGGCAGTTCTTC. Its protein is CATGGASVGQFF.

This clonotype was observed a few times. The rearrangement joins TRBV27 to TRBJ1-5; no firm D call. CDR3 length: 15 amino acids. CDR1 and CDR2 from the germline V gene are MNHEY and SMNVEV (reference sequence). Between the trimmed V and J ends, which lost 3 bases and 0 bases, there was a span of 9 bases. CDR3 sequence: CASSFGTGSNQPQHF. For the CDR3, the DNA is TGTGCCAGCAGTTTTGGCACGGGTAGCAATCAGCCCCAGCATTTT.

This clonotype was found a few times. The rearrangement links TRBV15 to TRBJ2-7, with D tentatively TRBD1 or TRBD2 (5 bases each). Germline V lookup: CDR1 LNHNV, CDR2 YYDKDF (reference sequence). The CDR3 length is 15 residues. V was shortened by 0 bases and J by 2 bases, with 11 bases between the two germline ends. In DNA, the CDR3 is TGTGCCACCAGCAGAGATAAGGGACGAGCCTACGAGCAGTACTTC. Its translation is CATSRDKGRAYEQYF.

The CDR3 reads CASSPERQGRTNQPQHF. CDR3 DNA sequence: TGTGCCAGCAGCCCCGAACGACAGGGTAGGACCAATCAGCCCCAGCATTTT. This chain connects TRBV7-2 to TRBJ1-5, with 7 nucleotides matching TRBD1. The CDR3 extends over 17 amino acids. Germline V gene sequence: CDR1 SGHTA, CDR2 FQGNSA. Losses at the gene ends were 5 bases for V and 3 bases for J; bases not matched to a gene: 13.

This clonotype was seen a handful of times. The gene calls are TRBV9 and TRBJ2-3; D remains unclear. Trimming left V 3 bases short and J 1 base short, with 6 bases between. Germline V gene lookup returns CDR1 SGDLS and CDR2 YYNGEE. The CDR3 consists of 13 residues. The DNA of the CDR3 is TGTGCCAGCAGCGGAGCCCGCACAGATACGCAGTATTTT. Its protein is CASSGARTDTQYF.

This clonotype was counted ten times or more. The CDR3 loop is CASSVAGNTEAFF. In nucleotides, the CDR3 is TGTGCCAGCAGCGTAGCCGGGAACACTGAAGCTTTCTTT. This chain uses TRBV9 with TRBJ1-1; unclear D gene. Germline lookup yields CDR1 SGDLS and CDR2 YYNGEE. With 0 bases removed from V and 1 base from J, the gap between germline ends came to 4 bases. The CDR3 is 13 amino acids.

This chain uses TRBV5-1 with TRBJ2-4; 7 nucleotides match TRBD1. CDR3 length: 15 residues. The germline gives CDR1 SGHRS, CDR2 YFSETQ. V lost 1 base, J lost 3 bases, and 4 bases stayed unmatched. The CDR3 region has the DNA TGCGCCAGCAGCTTGAAGCAGGGGGACAAAAACATTCAGTACTTC. This codes for CASSLKQGDKNIQYF. Full variable domain (rest looked up from reference TRBV5-1 and TRBJ2-4): KAGVTQTPRYLIKTRGQQVTLSCSPISGHRSVSWYQQTPGQGLQFLFEYFSETQRNKGNFPGRFSGRQFSNSRSEMNVSTLELGDSALYLCASSLKQGDKNIQYFGAGTRLSVL.

This clonotype came up a few times. This chain uses TRBV6-1 with TRBJ2-7; D uncertain. The germline V gene has CDR1 MNHNS and CDR2 SASEGT. The CDR3 is 15 residues long. Trimming removed 6 bases from V and 3 bases from J, with 18 bases in between. CDR3 bases: TGTGCCAGCAGACAAGGGCGACTCGGTCTCTACGAGCAGTACTTC. Encoded protein: CASRQGRLGLYEQYF.

In this sample, this clonotype turned up once. V is TRBV20-1 and J is TRBJ2-3; D unresolved. V lost 7 bases, J lost 5 bases, and 13 bases lay in between. Germline V gene lookup returns CDR1 DFQATT and CDR2 SNEGSKA (reference sequence). The CDR3 totals 12 residues. The DNA of the CDR3 is TGCAGTGGAGTCGAGTGGGGAGATACGCAGTATTTT. Protein: CSGVEWGDTQYF.